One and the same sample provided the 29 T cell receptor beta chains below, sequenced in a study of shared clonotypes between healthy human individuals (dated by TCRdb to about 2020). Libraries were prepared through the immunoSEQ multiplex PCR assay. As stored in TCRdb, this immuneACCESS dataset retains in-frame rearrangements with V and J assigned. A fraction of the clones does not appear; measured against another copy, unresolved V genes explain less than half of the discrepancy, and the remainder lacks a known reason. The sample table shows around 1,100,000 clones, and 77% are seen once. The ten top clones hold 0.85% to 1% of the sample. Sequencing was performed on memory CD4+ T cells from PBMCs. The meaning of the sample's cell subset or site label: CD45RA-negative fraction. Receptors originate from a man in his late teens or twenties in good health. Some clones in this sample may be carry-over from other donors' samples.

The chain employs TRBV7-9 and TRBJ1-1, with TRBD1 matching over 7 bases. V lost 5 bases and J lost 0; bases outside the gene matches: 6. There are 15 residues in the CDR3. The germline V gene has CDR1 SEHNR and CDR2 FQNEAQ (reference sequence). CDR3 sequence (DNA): TGTGCCAGCAGCCATAGGACAGGAGTGAACACTGAAGCTTTCTTT. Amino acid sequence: CASSHRTGVNTEAFF.

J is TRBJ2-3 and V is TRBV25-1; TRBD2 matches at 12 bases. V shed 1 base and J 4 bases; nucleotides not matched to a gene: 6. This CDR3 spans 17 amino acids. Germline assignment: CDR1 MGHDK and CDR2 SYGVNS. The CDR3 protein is CASSESSGRAHPDTQYF. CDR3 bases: TGTGCCAGCAGTGAATCTAGCGGGAGGGCCCATCCAGATACGCAGTATTTT.

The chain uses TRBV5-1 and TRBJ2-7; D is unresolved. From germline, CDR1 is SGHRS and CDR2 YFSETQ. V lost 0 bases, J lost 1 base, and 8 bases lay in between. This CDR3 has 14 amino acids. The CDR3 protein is CASSLALRSYEQYF. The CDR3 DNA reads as TGCGCCAGCAGCTTGGCTCTCAGGTCCTACGAGCAGTACTTC.

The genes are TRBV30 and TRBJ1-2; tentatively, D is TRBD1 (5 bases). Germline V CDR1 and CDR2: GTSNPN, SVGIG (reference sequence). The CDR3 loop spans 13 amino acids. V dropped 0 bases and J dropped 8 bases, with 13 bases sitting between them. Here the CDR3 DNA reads TGTGCCTGGAGTGTACGGTCGGGACGCGGCTACACCTTC. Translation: CAWSVRSGRGYTF.

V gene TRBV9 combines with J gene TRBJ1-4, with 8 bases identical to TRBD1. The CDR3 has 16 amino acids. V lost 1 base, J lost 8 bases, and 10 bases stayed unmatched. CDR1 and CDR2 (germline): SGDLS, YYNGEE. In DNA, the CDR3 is TGTGCCAGCAGCGTATCCACGGGACAGGCGGAAGAAAAACTGTTTTTT. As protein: CASSVSTGQAEEKLFF.

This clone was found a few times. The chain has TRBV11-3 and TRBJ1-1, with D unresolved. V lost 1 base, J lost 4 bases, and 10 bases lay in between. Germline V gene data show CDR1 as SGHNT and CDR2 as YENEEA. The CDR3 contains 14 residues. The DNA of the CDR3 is TGTGCCAGCAGCTTAGGTGCGGGGAGCACTGAAGCTTTCTTT. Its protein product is CASSLGAGSTEAFF.

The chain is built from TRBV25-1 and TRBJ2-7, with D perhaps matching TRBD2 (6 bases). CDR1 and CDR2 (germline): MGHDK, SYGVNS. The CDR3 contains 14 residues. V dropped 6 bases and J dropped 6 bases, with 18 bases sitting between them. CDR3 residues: CASSPYSQGGEQYF. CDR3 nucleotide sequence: TGTGCCAGCAGCCCCTACTCTCAGGGAGGCGAGCAGTACTTC.

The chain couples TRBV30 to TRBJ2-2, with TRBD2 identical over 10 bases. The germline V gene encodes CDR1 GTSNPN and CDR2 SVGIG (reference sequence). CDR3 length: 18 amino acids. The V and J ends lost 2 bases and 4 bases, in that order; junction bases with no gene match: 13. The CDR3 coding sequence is TGTGCCTGGAGTAAATCTAGCGGGAGTGAAAGGAGCACCGGGGAGCTGTTTTTT. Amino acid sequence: CAWSKSSGSERSTGELFF.

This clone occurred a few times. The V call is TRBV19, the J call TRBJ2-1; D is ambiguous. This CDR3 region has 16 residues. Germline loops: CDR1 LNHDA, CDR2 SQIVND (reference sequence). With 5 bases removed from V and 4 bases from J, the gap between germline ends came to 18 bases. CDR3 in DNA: TGTGCCAGTAGTTTTTGGGGTGCCGGATCTTACAATGAGCAGTTCTTC. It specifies CASSFWGAGSYNEQFF.

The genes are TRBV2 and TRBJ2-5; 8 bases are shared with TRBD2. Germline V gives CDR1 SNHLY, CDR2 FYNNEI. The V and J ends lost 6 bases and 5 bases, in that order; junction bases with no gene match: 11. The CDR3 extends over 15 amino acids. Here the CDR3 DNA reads TGTGCCAGCAGCCCACGGGGGGGGCTGGGGGAGACCCAGTACTTC. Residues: CASSPRGGLGETQYF.

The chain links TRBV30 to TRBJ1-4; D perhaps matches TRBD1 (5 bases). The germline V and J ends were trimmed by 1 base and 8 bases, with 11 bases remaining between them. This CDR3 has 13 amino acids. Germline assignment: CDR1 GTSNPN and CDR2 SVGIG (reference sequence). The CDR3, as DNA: TGTGCCTGGAGTGACCTAAAGGGGGAAAAACTGTTTTTT. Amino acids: CAWSDLKGEKLFF.

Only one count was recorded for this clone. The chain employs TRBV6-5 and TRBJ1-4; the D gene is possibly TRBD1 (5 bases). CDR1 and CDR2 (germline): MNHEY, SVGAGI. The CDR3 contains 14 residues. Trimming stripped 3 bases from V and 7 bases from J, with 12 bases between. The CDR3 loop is CASSYAGTAEKLFF. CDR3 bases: TGTGCCAGCAGTTATGCAGGGACGGCTGAAAAACTGTTTTTT.

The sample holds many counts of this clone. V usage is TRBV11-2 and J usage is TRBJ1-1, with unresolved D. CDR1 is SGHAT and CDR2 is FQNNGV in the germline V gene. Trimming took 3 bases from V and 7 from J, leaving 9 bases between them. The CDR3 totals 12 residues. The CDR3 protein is CASSFLDGEAFF. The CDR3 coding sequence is TGTGCCAGCAGCTTCCTGGACGGTGAAGCTTTCTTT.

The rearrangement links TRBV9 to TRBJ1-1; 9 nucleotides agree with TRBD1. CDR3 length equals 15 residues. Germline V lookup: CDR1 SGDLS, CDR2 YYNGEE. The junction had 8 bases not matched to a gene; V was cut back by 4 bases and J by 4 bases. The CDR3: CASSPITGGPTEAFF. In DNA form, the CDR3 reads TGTGCCAGCAGCCCCATAACAGGGGGCCCCACTGAAGCTTTCTTT.

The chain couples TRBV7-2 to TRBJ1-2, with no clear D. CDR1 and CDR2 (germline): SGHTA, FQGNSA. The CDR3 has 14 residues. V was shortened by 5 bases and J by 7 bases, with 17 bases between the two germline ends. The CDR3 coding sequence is TGTGCCAGCAGCCCCCCGGGAGGGTACGGTGGCTACACCTTC. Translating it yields CASSPPGGYGGYTF.

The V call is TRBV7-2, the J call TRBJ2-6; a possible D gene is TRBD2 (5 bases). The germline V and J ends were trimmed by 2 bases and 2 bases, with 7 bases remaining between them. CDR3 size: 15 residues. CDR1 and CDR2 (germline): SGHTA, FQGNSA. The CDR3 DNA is TGTGCCAGCAGCTTACTCGGGACTGGGGCCAACGTCCTGACTTTC. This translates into CASSLLGTGANVLTF.

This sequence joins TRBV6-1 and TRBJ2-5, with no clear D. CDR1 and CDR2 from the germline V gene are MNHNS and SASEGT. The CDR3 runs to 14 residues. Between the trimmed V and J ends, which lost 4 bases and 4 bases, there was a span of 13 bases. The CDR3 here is CASSAASTPETQYF. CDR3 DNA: TGTGCCAGCAGTGCAGCCTCCACTCCAGAGACCCAGTACTTC.

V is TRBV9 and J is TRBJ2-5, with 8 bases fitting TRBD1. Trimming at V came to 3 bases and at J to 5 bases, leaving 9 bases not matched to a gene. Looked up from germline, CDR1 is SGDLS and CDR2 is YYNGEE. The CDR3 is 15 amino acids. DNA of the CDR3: TGTGCCAGCAGCGCCTCGACAGGGGTTGGGGAGACCCAGTACTTC. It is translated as CASSASTGVGETQYF. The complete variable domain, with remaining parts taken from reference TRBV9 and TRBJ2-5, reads DSGVTQTPKHLITATGQRVTLRCSPRSGDLSVYWYQQSLDQGLQFLIQYYNGEERAKGNILERFSAQQFPDLHSELNLSSLELGDSALYFCASSASTGVGETQYFGPGTRLLVL.

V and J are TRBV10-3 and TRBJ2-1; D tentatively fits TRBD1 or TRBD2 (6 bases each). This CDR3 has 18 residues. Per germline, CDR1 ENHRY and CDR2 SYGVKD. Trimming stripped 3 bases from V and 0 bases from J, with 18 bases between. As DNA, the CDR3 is TGTGCCATCAGTGACCTGGGGGGCGGCGCCAGCTCCTACAATGAGCAGTTCTTC. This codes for CAISDLGGGASSYNEQFF.

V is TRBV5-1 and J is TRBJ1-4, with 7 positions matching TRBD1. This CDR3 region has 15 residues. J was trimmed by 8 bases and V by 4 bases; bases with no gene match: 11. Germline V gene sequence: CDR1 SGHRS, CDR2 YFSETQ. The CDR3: CASSPPTGVGEKLFF. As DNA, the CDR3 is TGCGCCAGCAGCCCCCCAACAGGGGTAGGAGAAAAACTGTTTTTT.

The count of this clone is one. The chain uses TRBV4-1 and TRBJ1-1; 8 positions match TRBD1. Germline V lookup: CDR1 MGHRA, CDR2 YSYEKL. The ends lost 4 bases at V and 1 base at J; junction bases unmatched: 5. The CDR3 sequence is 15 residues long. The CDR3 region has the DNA TGCGCCAGCAGCCGAGGACAGGGTGGGAACACTGAAGCTTTCTTT. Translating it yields CASSRGQGGNTEAFF.

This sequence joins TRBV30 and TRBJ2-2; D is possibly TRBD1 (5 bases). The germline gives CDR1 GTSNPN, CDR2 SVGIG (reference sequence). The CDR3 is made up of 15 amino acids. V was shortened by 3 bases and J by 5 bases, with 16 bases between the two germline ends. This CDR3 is CAWRQDRQRTGELFF. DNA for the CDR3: TGTGCCTGGAGACAAGACAGACAAAGGACCGGGGAGCTGTTTTTT. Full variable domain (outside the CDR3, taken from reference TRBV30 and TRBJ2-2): SQTIHQWPATLVQPVGSPLSLECTVEGTSNPNLYWYRQAAGRGLQLLFYSVGIGQISSEVPQNLSASRPQDRQFILSSKKLLLSDSGFYLCAWRQDRQRTGELFFGEGSRLTVL.

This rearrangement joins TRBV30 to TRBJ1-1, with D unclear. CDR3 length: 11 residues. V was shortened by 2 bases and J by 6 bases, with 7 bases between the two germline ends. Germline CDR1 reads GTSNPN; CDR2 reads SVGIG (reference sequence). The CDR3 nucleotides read TGTGCCTGGAGTATCGGGGCTGAAGCTTTCTTT. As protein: CAWSIGAEAFF.

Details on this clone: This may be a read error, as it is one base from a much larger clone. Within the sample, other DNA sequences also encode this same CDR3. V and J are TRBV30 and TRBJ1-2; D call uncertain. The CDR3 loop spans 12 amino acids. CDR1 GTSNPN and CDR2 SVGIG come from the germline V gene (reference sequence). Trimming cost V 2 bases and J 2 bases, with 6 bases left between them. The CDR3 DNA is TGTGCCTGGAGTTTGGGGAACTATGGCTACACCTTC. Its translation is CAWSLGNYGYTF.

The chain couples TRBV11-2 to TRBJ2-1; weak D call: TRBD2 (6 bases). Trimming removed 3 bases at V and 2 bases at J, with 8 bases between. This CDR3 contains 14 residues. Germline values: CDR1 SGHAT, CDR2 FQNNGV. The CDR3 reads CASSFLATYNEQFF. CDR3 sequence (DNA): TGTGCCAGCAGCTTCCTAGCGACCTACAATGAGCAGTTCTTC.

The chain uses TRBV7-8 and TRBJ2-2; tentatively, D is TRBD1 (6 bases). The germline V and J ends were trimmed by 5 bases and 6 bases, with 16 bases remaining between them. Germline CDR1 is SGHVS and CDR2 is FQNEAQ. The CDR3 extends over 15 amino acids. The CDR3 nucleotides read TGTGCCAGCAGCCGGATTACAGGGTTGGCCGGGGAGCTGTTTTTT. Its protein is CASSRITGLAGELFF.

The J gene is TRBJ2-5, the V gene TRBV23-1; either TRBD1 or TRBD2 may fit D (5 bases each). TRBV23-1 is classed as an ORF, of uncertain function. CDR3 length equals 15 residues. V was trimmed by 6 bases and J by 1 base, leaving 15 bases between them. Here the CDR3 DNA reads TGCGCCAGCAGCGGCCGGGACCGCGGCCAAGAGACCCAGTACTTC. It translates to CASSGRDRGQETQYF.

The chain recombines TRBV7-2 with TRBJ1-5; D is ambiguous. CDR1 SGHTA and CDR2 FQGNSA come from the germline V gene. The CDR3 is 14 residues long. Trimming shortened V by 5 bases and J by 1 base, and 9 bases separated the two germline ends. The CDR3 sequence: CASSPHTSNQPQHF. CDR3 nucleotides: TGTGCCAGCAGCCCCCATACCAGCAATCAGCCCCAGCATTTT. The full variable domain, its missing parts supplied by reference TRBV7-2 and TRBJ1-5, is GAGVSQSPSNKVTEKGKDVELRCDPISGHTALYWYRQSLGQGLEFLIYFQGNSAPDKSGLPSDRFSAERTGGSVSTLTIQRTQQEDSAVYLCASSPHTSNQPQHFGDGTRLSIL.

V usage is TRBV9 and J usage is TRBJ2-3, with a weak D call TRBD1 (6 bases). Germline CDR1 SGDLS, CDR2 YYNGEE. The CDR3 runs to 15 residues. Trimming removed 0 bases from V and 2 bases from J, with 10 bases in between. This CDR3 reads CASSVGQVNTDTQYF. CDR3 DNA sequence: TGTGCCAGCAGCGTAGGACAGGTGAACACAGATACGCAGTATTTT.